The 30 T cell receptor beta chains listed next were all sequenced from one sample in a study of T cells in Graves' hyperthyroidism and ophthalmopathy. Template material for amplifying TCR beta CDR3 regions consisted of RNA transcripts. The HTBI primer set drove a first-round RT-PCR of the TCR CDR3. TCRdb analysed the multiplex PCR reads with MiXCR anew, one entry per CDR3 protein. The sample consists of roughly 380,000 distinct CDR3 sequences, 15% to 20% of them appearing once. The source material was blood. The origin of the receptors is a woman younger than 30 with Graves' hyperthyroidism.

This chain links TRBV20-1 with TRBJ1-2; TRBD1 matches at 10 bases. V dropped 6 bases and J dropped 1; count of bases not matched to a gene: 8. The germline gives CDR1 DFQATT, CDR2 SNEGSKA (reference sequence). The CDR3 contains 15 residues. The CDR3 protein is CSASDRGLVNYGYTF. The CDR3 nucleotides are TGCAGTGCGTCAGACAGGGGGCTTGTTAACTATGGCTACACCTTC.

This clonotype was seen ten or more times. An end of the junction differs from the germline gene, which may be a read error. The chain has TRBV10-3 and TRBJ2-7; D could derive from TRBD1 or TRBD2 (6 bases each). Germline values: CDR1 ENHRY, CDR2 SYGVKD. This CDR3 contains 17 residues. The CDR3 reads CAISESVFSGANYEQYF. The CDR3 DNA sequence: TGTGCCATCAGTGAGTCCGTTTTTTCGGGGGCCAACTACGAGCAGTACTTT.

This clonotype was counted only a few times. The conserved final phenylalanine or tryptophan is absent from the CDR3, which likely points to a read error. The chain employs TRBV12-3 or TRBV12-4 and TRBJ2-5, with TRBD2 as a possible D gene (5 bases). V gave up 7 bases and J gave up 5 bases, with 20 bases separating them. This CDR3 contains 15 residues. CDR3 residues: CASTNRGPSGETQYL. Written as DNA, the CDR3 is TGTGCCAGCACCAACCGGGGTCCTTCGGGGGAGACCCAGTACCTC.

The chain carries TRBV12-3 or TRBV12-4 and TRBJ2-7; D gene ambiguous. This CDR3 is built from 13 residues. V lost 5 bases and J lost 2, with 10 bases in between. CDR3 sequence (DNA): TGTGCCAGCAGTAAGCTAAACACCTACGAGCAGTACTTC. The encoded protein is CASSKLNTYEQYF.

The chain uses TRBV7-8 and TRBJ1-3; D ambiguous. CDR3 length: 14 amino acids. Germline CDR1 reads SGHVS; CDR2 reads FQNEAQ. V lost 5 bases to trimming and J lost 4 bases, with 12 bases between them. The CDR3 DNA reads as TGTGCCAGCAGCCAGGTCGCCTCGGGAAACACCATATATTTT. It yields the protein CASSQVASGNTIYF.

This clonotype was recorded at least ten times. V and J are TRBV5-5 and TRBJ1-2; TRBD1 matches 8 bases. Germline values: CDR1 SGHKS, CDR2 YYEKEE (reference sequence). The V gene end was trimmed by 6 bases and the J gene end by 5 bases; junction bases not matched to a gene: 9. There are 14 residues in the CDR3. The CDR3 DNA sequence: TGTGCCAGCACCGAAGACAGGGGTGAATATGGCTACACCTTC. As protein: CASTEDRGEYGYTF.

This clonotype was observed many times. CDR3 sequence (DNA): TGTGCCAGCAGTTTAAGGGCAGGGGATCAGCCCCAGCATTTT. This sequence encodes CASSLRAGDQPQHF. V gene TRBV12-3 or TRBV12-4 combines with J gene TRBJ1-5, with D possibly being TRBD1 (6 bases). The length of the CDR3 is 14 residues. Trimming pared 2 bases from V and 5 bases from J, leaving 10 bases between.

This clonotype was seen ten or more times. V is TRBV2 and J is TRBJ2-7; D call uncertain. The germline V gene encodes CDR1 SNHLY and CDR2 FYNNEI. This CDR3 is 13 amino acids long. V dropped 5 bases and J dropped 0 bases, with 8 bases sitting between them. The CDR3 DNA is TGTGCCAGCAGTATACGAGACTCCTACGAGCAGTACTTC. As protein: CASSIRDSYEQYF. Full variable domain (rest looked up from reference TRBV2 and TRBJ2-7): EPEVTQTPSHQVTQMGQEVILRCVPISNHLYFYWYRQILGQKVEFLVSFYNNEISEKSEIFDDQFSVERPDGSNFTLKIRSTKLEDSAMYFCASSIRDSYEQYFGPGTRLTVT.

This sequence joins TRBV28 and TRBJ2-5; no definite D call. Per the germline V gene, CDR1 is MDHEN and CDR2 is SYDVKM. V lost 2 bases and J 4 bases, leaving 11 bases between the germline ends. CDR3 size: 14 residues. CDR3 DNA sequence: TGTGCCAGCAGTTTACCCTCCGCCTCAGAGACCCAGTACTTC. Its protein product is CASSLPSASETQYF.

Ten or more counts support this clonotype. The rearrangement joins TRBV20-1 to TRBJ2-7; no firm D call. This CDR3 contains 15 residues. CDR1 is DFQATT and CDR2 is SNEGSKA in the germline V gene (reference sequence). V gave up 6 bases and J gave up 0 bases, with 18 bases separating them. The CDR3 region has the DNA TGCAGTGCGATGAGAGCCGACGGCACCTCCTACGAGCAGTACTTC. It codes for CSAMRADGTSYEQYF.

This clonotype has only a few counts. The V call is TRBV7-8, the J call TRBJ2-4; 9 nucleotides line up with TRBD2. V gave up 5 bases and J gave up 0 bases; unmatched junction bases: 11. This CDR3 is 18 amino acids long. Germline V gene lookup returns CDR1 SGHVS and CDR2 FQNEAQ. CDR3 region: CASSPTGGGDLAKNIQYF. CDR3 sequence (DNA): TGTGCCAGCAGCCCCACTGGCGGGGGGGATCTAGCCAAAAACATTCAGTACTTC.

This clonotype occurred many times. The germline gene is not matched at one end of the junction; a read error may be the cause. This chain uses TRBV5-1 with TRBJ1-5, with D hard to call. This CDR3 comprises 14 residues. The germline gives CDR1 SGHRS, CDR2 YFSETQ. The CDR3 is CASSLGGNNQPQHF. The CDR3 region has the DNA TGTGCCAGCAGCTTAGGAGGGAACAATCAGCCCCAGCATTTT.

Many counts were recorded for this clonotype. The CDR3 here is CASSLRGQAYYEQYF. DNA for the CDR3: TGTGCCAGCAGCCTTAGAGGACAGGCTTACTACGAGCAGTACTTC. The V and J genes are TRBV11-2 and TRBJ2-7; TRBD1 matches at 7 bases. The junction had 10 bases not matched to a gene; V was cut back by 5 bases and J by 3 bases. Germline assignment: CDR1 SGHAT and CDR2 FQNNGV. CDR3 length: 15 residues. The whole variable domain, filled in from reference TRBV11-2 and TRBJ2-7, reads EAGVAQSPRYKIIEKRQSVAFWCNPISGHATLYWYQQILGQGPKLLIQFQNNGVVDDSQLPKDRFSAERLKGVDSTLKIQPAKLEDSAVYLCASSLRGQAYYEQYFGPGTRLTVT.

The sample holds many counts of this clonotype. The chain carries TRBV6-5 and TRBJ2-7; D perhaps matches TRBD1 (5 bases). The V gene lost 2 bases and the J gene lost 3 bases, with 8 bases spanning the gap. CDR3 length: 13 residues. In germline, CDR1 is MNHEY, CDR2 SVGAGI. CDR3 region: CASSYDSHYEQYF. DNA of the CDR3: TGTGCCAGCAGTTACGACAGCCACTACGAGCAGTACTTC.

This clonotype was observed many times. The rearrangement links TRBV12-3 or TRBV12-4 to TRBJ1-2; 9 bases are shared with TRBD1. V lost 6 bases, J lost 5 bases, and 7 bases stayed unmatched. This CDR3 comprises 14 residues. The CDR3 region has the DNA TGTGCCAGCAGACCGGGACAGGGACTTTATGGCTACACCTTC. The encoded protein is CASRPGQGLYGYTF.

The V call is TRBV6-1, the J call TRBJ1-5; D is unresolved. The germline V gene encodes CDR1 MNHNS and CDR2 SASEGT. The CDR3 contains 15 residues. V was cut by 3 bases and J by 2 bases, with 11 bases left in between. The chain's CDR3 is CASSDLGGGNQPQHF. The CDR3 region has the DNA TGTGCCAGCAGTGACTTGGGTGGCGGCAATCAGCCCCAGCATTTT.

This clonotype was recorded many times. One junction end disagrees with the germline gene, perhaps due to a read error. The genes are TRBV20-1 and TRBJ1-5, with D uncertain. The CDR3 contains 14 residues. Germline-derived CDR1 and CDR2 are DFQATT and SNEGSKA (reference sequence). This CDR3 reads CSARGGPISQPQHF. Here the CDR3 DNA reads TGCAGTGCCAGAGGTGGGCCTATCAGTCAGCCCCAGCATTTT.

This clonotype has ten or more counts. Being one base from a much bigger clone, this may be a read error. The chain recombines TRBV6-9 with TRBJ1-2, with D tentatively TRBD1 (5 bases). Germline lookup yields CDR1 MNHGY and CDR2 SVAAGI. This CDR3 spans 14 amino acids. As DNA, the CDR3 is TGTGCCAGCAGTTATTCGAATAGGGGCTATGGCTGCACCTTC. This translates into CASSYSNRGYGCTF.

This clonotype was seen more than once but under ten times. In DNA, the CDR3 is TGTGCCAGCAGCCCCTGGACAGGCAATGCGGGTGGCTATGGCTACACCTTC. The encoded protein is CASSPWTGNAGGYGYTF. The chain has TRBV3-1 and TRBJ1-2; 7 positions agree with TRBD1. Germline V gene sequence: CDR1 LGHDT, CDR2 YNNKEL (reference sequence). This CDR3 is 17 amino acids long. V dropped 4 bases and J dropped 4; count of bases not matched to a gene: 15.

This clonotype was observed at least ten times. Here the CDR3 reads CSVAGANTEAFF. DNA for the CDR3: TGCAGCGTTGCAGGGGCGAACACTGAAGCTTTCTTT. This chain connects TRBV29-1 to TRBJ1-1, with a possible D match to TRBD1 (6 bases). The ends were cut back, 4 bases at V and 1 base at J, with 7 bases in the middle. The germline CDR1 and CDR2 sequences are SQVTM and ANQGSEA. The CDR3 runs to 12 residues.

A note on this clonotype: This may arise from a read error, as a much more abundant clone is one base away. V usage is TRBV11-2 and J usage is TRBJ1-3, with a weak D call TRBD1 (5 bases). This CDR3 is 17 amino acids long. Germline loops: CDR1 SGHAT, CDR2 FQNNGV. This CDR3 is CASGLRVLARAGNTIYF. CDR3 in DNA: TGTGCCAGCGGCTTACGGGTCCTGGCCAGGGCTGGAAACACCATATATTTT.

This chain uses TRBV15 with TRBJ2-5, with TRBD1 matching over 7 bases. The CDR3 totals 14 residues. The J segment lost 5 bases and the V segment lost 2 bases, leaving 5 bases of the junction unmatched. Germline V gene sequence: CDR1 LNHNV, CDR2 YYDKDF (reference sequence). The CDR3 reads CATSRSTGWETQYF. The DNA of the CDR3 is TGTGCCACCAGCAGATCGACAGGGTGGGAGACCCAGTACTTC.

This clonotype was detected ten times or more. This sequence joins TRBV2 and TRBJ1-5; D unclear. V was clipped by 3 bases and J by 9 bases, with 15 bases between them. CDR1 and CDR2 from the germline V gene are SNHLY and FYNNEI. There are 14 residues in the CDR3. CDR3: CASSDRTEFRPQHF. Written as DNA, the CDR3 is TGTGCCAGCAGTGATCGGACGGAGTTTAGGCCCCAGCATTTT.

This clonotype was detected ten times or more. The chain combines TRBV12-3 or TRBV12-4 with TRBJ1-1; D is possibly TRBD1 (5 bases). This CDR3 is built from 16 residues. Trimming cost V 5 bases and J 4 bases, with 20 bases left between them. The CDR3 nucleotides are TGTGCCAGCAGTCAAACGGTCGGGTCCGGGGGCACTGAAGCTTTCTTT. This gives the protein CASSQTVGSGGTEAFF.

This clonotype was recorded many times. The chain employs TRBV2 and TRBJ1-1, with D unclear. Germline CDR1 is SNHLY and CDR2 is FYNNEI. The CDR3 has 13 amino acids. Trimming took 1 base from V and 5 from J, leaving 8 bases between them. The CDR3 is CASSEDRGTEAFF. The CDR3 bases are TGTGCCAGCAGTGAAGACCGGGGTACTGAAGCTTTCTTT.

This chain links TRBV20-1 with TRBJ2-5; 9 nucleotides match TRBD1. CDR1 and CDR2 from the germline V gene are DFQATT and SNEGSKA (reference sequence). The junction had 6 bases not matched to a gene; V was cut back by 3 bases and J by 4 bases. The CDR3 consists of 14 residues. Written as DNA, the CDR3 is TGCAGTGCTAGGGGGACAGGGATGAGAGAGACCCAGTACTTC. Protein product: CSARGTGMRETQYF.

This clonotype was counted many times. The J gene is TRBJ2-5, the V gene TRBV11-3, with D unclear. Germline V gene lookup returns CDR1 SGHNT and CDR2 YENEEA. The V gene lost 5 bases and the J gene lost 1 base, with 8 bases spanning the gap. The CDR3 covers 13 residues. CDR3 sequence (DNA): TGTGCCAGCAGCCCTCAGCCCCAAGAGACCCAGTACTTC. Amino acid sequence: CASSPQPQETQYF.

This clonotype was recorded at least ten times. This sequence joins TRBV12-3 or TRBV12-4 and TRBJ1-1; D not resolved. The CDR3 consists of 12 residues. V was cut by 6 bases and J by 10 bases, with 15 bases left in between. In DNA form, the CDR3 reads TGTGCCAGCAGGGTTGGGAGGAGGTCAGCTTTCTTT. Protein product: CASRVGRRSAFF.

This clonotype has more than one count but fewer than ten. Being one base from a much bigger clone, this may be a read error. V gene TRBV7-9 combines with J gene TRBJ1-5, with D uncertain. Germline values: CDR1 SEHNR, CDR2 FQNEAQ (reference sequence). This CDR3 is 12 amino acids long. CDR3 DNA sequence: TGTGCCAGCAGCCGGGAGCCTCAGCCCCAGCAGTTT. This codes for CASSREPQPQQF.

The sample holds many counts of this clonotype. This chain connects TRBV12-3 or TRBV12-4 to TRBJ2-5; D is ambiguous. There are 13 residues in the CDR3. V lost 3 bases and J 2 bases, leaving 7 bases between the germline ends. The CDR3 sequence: CASSFERQETQYF. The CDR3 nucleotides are TGTGCCAGCAGTTTCGAGCGTCAAGAGACCCAGTACTTC.